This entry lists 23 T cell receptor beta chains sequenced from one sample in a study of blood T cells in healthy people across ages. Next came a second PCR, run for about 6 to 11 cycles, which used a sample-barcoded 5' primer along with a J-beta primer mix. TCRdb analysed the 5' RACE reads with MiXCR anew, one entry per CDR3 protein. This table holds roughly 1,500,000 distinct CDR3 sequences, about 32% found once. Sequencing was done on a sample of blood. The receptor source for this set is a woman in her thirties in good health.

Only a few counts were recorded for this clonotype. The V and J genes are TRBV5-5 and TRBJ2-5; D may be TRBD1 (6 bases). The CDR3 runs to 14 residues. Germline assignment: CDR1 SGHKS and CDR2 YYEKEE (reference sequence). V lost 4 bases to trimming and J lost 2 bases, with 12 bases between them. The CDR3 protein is CASSPTDRQETQYF. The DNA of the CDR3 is TGTGCCAGCAGCCCAACAGACAGGCAAGAGACCCAGTACTTC.

CDR3 DNA sequence: TGCAGTGCTAGAGATGGGGGGGTGGCGGGCTACACCTTC. It codes for CSARDGGVAGYTF. The chain couples TRBV20-1 to TRBJ1-2; D perhaps matches TRBD1 (5 bases). V was trimmed by 0 bases and J by 8 bases, leaving 13 bases between them. Germline V gene data show CDR1 as DFQATT and CDR2 as SNEGSKA (reference sequence). This CDR3 contains 13 residues.

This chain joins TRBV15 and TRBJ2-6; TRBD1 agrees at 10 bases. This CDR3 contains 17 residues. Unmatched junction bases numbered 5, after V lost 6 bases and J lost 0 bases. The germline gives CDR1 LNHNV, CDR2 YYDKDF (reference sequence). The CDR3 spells CATSPDRGRSGANVLTF. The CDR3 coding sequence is TGTGCCACCAGTCCTGACAGGGGGCGCTCTGGGGCCAACGTCCTGACTTTC.

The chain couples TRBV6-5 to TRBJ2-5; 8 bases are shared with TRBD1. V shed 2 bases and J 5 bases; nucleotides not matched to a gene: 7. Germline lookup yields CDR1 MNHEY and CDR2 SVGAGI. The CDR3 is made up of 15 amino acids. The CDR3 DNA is TGTGCCAGCAGTTACACCGCAACAGGGGGGGAGACCCAGTACTTC. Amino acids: CASSYTATGGETQYF.

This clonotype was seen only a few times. CDR3 sequence (DNA): TGTGCCAGCAGTTTTGTATCAGGGGGTGAAGCTTTCTTT. Translated, it gives CASSFVSGGEAFF. This chain connects TRBV12-3 or TRBV12-4 to TRBJ1-1, with 7 bases matching TRBD1. V lost 3 bases, J lost 7 bases, and 5 bases stayed unmatched. The CDR3 has 13 amino acids.

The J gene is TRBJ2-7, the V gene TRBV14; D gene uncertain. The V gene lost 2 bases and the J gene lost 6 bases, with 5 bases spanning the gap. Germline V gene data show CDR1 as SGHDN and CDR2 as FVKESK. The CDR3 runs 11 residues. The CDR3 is CASSQSVEQYF. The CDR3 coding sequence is TGTGCCAGCAGCCAATCCGTCGAGCAGTACTTC.

The CDR3 region has the DNA TGTGCCAGCAGTTGGGGGACAAGCCCATCTTTTAGCTCCTACGAGCAGTACTTC. It translates to CASSWGTSPSFSSYEQYF. The chain is built from TRBV12-3 or TRBV12-4 and TRBJ2-7; tentatively, D is TRBD1 (6 bases). The CDR3 contains 18 residues. V was clipped by 4 bases and J by 0 bases, with 22 bases between them.

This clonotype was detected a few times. CDR3 residues: CASSPFGLGANVLTF. CDR3 nucleotide sequence: TGTGCCAGCAGCCCGTTCGGGTTAGGGGCCAACGTCCTGACTTTC. The genes are TRBV7-2 and TRBJ2-6; no firm D call. This CDR3 has 15 amino acids. V was trimmed by 5 bases and J by 4 bases, leaving 12 bases between them. Germline V gene data show CDR1 as SGHTA and CDR2 as FQGNSA.

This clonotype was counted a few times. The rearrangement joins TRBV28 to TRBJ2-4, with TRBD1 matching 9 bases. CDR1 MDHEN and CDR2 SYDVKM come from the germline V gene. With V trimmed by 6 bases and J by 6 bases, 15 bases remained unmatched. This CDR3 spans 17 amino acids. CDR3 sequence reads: CASSKNRGRIFGNIQYF. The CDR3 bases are TGTGCCAGCAGCAAGAACAGGGGGCGAATTTTTGGAAACATTCAGTACTTC.

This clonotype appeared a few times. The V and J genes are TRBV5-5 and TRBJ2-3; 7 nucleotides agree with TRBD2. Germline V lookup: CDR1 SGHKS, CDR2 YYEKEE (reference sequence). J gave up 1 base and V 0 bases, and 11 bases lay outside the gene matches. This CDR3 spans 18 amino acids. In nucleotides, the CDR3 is TGTGCCAGCAGCTTGGGATCGGGGGGTTCGGGAGGCACAGATACGCAGTATTTT. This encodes CASSLGSGGSGGTDTQYF.

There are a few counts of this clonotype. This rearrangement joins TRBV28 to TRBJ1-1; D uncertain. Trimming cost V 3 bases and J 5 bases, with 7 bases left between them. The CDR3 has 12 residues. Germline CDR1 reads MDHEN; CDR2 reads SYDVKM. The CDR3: CASSFLSTEAFF. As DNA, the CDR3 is TGTGCCAGCAGTTTTTTAAGTACTGAAGCTTTCTTT.

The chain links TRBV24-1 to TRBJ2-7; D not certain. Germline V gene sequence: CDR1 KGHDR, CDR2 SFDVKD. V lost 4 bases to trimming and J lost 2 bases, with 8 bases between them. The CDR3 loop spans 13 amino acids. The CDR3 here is CATSDVGTYEQYF. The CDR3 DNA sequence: TGTGCCACCAGTGACGTGGGGACCTACGAGCAGTACTTC.

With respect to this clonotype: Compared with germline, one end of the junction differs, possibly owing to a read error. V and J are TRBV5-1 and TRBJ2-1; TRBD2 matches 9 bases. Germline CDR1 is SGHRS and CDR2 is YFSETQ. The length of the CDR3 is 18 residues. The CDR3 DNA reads TGCACCAGCAGCGGTAGCCAGGCTAGCGGGGCCTCCTACAATGAGCAGTTCTTC. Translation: CTSSGSQASGASYNEQFF.

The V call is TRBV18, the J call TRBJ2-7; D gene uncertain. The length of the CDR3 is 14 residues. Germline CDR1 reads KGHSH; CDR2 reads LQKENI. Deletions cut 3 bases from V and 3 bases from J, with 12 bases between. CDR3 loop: CASSPARTVYEQYF. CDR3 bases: TGTGCCAGCTCACCCGCCAGAACCGTCTACGAGCAGTACTTC.

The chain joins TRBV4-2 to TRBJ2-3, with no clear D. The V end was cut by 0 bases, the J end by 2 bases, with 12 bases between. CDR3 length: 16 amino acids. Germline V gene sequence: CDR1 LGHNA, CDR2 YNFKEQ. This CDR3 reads CASSQEFRQDTDTQYF. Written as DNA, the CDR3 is TGTGCCAGCAGCCAAGAGTTTCGGCAGGACACAGATACGCAGTATTTT.

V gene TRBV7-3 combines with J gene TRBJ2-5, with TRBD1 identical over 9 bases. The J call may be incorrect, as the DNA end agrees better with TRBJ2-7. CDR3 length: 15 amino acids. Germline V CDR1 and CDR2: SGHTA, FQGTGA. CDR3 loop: CASSLRTGVGDEQYF. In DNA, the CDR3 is TGTGCCAGCAGCTTAAGGACAGGGGTCGGAGACGAGCAGTACTTC.

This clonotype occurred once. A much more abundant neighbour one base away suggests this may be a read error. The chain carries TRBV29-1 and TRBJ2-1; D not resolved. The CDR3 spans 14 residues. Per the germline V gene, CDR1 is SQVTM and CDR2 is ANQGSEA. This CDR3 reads CGYKGPSSYNEQFF. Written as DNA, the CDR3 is TGCGGCTACAAGGGCCCAAGCTCCTACAATGAGCAGTTCTTC.

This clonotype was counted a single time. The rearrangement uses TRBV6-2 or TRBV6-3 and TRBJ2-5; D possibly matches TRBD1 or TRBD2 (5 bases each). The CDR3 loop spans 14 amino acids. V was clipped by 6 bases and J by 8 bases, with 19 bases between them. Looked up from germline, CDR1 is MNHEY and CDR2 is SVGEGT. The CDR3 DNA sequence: TGTGCCAGCAGCCCGCGGCAGGGAGCCGCCACCCAGTACTTC. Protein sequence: CASSPRQGAATQYF.

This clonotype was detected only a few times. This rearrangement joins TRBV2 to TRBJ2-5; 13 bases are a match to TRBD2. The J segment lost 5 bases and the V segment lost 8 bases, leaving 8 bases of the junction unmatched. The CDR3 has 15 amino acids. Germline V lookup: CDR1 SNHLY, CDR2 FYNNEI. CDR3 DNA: TGTGCCAGCCATGGACTAGCGGGAGAATGGGAGACCCAGTACTTC. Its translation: CASHGLAGEWETQYF.

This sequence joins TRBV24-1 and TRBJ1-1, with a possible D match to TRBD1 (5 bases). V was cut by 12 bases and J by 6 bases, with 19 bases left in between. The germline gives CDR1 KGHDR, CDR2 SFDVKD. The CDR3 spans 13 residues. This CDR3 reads CAVRDSGLPEAFF. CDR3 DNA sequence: TGTGCCGTCCGGGACTCGGGGCTCCCTGAAGCTTTCTTT.

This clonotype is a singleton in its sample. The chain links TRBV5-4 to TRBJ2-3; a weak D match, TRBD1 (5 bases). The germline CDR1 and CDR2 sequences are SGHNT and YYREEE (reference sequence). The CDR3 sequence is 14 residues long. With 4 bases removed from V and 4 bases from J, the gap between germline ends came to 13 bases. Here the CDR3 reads CASSQGASPDTQYF. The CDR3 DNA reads TGTGCCAGCAGCCAAGGGGCCAGCCCAGATACGCAGTATTTT.

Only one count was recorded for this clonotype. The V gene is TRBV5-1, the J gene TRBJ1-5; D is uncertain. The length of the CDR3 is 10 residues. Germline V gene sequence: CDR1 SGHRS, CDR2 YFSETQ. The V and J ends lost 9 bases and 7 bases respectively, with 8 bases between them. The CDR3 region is CATNTQPQHF. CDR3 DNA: TGCGCCACAAACACCCAGCCCCAGCATTTT.

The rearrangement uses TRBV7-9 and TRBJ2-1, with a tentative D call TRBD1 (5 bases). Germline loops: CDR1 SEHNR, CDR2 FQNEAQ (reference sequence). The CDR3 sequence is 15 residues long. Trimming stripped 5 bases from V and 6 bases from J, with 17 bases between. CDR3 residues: CASSPWGQGSNEQFF. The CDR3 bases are TGTGCCAGCAGCCCCTGGGGTCAGGGCTCCAATGAGCAGTTCTTC.